The present T cell receptor beta chain was sequenced within a study of identical twins. A universal primer binding site was introduced by template switching. The final cDNA contained unique molecular identifiers. TCRdb re-called the 5' RACE reads through MiXCR, storing one row per CDR3 protein. The table lists approximately 210,000 distinct CDR3 sequences, approximately 9% of them singletons. The donor group consisted entirely of healthy Caucasians. Study-wide findings and caveats: Fewer insertions marked abundant cord blood beta clonotypes; young adult naive trended weakly, memory not at all.

In the case of this clonotype: The antigen is not known.

The CDR3 sequence is 14 residues long. The trim removed 6 bases at V and 5 bases at J, leaving 6 bases unmatched. Per the germline V gene, CDR1 is WNHNN and CDR2 is SYGVQD (reference sequence). V and J are TRBV10-1 and TRBJ1-1; 10 bases align to TRBD1. This sequence was found in a woman in her late teens or twenties in good health. The sequenced sample was memory (CD45RO+) T cells sorted from blood. The CDR3 bases are TGCGCCAGCAGCCCGGGACAGGGGAGTACTGAAGCTTTCTTT. Residues: CASSPGQGSTEAFF.